The 30 T cell receptor beta chains reported below all come from one sample, sequenced in a study of blood T cells in healthy people across ages. A second PCR, run for about 7 to 11 cycles, used a sample-barcoded 5' primer plus a J-beta primer mix. MiXCR, applied by TCRdb to the 5' RACE reads, yields one record per CDR3 protein. This table holds fewer than 950,000 distinct CDR3 sequences, around half found once. The sequenced sample was blood. The receptors were sampled from a man aged 80 or over in good health.

The genes are TRBV4-2 and TRBJ2-4, with TRBD2 matching over 10 bases. The J call may be wrong; the DNA end is better matched by TRBJ2-7. The CDR3 is made up of 19 amino acids. Germline V gene data show CDR1 as LGHNA and CDR2 as YNFKEQ. CDR3 nucleotide sequence: TGTGCCAGCAGCCAAGATGGGGTAAGGGCTAGCGGGAGAGGGGACGAGCAGTACTTC. Its protein is CASSQDGVRASGRGDEQYF.

This clonotype was counted a single time. The gene calls are TRBV10-3 and TRBJ2-7, with 7 bases lining up with TRBD1. The CDR3 runs 19 residues. The V gene end was trimmed by 5 bases and the J gene end by 0 bases; junction bases not matched to a gene: 19. The germline CDR1 and CDR2 sequences are ENHRY and SYGVKD. This CDR3 reads CAISIKTSGAGTASYEQYF. The CDR3 coding sequence is TGTGCCATCAGTATCAAAACTTCGGGCGCCGGGACAGCCTCCTACGAGCAGTACTTC.

The chain has TRBV7-6 and TRBJ2-4; 8 bases align to TRBD2. The CDR3 is 19 residues long. Germline V lookup: CDR1 SGHVS, CDR2 FNYEAQ. Trimming took 1 base from V and 0 from J; bases not matched to a gene: 11. CDR3 nucleotides: TGTGCCAGCAGCTTAGGCGGGGGTAGCGGGACCCTAGCCAAAAACATTCAGTACTTC. It encodes CASSLGGGSGTLAKNIQYF.

This clonotype was picked up one time. The genes are TRBV27 and TRBJ2-5; D possibly uses TRBD1 or TRBD2 (5 bases each). Judging by the DNA end, TRBJ2-7 fits better; the J call may be wrong. The CDR3 consists of 13 residues. Germline V gene lookup returns CDR1 MNHEY and CDR2 SMNVEV (reference sequence). For the CDR3, the DNA is TGTGCCAGCAGTTTGGGGGAAACCAACGAGCAGTACTTC. The encoded protein is CASSLGETNEQYF.

CDR3: CASRGLVVDRQETQYF. The CDR3 DNA reads as TGTGCCAGCAGGGGGTTGGTAGTGGACAGGCAAGAGACCCAGTACTTC. V and J are TRBV2 and TRBJ2-5, with TRBD1 matching over 7 bases. This CDR3 has 16 amino acids. The ends lost 6 bases at V and 2 bases at J; junction bases unmatched: 12. Germline V lookup: CDR1 SNHLY, CDR2 FYNNEI. Looking up the rest from reference TRBV2 and TRBJ2-5 gives the full variable domain: EPEVTQTPSHQVTQMGQEVILRCVPISNHLYFYWYRQILGQKVEFLVSFYNNEISEKSEIFDDQFSVERPDGSNFTLKIRSTKLEDSAMYFCASRGLVVDRQETQYFGPGTRLLVL.

The chain joins TRBV6-1 to TRBJ2-3; 8 bases fit TRBD2. This CDR3 has 15 residues. The trim removed 4 bases at V and 1 base at J, leaving 4 bases unmatched. The V gene's germline CDR1 is MNHNS and CDR2 SASEGT. CDR3 sequence: CASSATSGRTDTQYF. CDR3 DNA sequence: TGTGCCAGCAGTGCCACTAGCGGCCGCACAGATACGCAGTATTTT.

This clonotype was picked up many times. The rearrangement joins TRBV5-1 to TRBJ2-2; D ambiguous. Germline lookup yields CDR1 SGHRS and CDR2 YFSETQ. This CDR3 spans 14 amino acids. The V and J ends lost 1 base and 3 bases respectively, with 7 bases between them. CDR3 bases: TGCGCCAGCAGCTTGATTGAGGACACCGGGGAGCTGTTTTTT. Its protein is CASSLIEDTGELFF.

The gene calls are TRBV5-6 and TRBJ2-1; the D call may be TRBD1 or TRBD2 (5 bases each). Between the trimmed V and J ends, which lost 0 bases and 7 bases, there was a span of 11 bases. Germline lookup yields CDR1 SGHDT and CDR2 YYEEEE. The length of the CDR3 is 14 residues. CDR3 region: CASSLGGGINEQFF. CDR3 sequence (DNA): TGTGCCAGCAGCTTGGGTGGGGGAATTAATGAGCAGTTCTTC.

The chain employs TRBV20-1 and TRBJ1-2; D is unresolved. Looked up from germline, CDR1 is DFQATT and CDR2 is SNEGSKA (reference sequence). The CDR3 loop spans 13 amino acids. V was shortened by 3 bases and J by 7 bases, with 15 bases between the two germline ends. In DNA, the CDR3 is TGCAGTGCTAGCCTTGGGCGGCCGGGTGGCTACACCTTC. Amino acids: CSASLGRPGGYTF.

This clonotype has more than one count but fewer than ten. CDR3 protein: CASSSLDRVKTYEQYF. The CDR3 DNA sequence: TGTGCCAGCAGCTCCCTGGACAGGGTGAAGACCTACGAGCAGTACTTC. The chain links TRBV7-2 to TRBJ2-7; 8 bases fit TRBD1. CDR1 and CDR2 from the germline V gene are SGHTA and FQGNSA. This CDR3 region has 16 residues. V shed 4 bases, J shed 2 bases, and the junction held 10 bases outside the gene matches. The variable domain in full, completed from reference TRBV7-2 and TRBJ2-7, reads GAGVSQSPSNKVTEKGKDVELRCDPISGHTALYWYRQSLGQGLEFLIYFQGNSAPDKSGLPSDRFSAERTGGSVSTLTIQRTQQEDSAVYLCASSSLDRVKTYEQYFGPGTRLTVT.

The chain's CDR3 is CASSLLYRGPKDYGYTF. DNA for the CDR3: TGTGCCAGCAGTTTATTGTACAGGGGCCCGAAGGACTATGGCTACACCTTC. This rearrangement joins TRBV27 to TRBJ1-2; 7 bases are shared with TRBD1. Germline CDR1 reads MNHEY; CDR2 reads SMNVEV (reference sequence). This CDR3 has 17 residues. V trimming: 1 base; J trimming: 3 bases; junction bases outside the gene matches: 11.

The chain carries TRBV18 and TRBJ2-3; D is possibly TRBD1 (6 bases). CDR3 length: 14 residues. Germline CDR1 KGHSH, CDR2 LQKENI. The germline V and J ends were trimmed by 3 bases and 4 bases, with 11 bases remaining between them. The CDR3 region has the DNA TGTGCCAGCTCACCGACAGGAGCTTCAGATACGCAGTATTTT. The encoded protein is CASSPTGASDTQYF.

V usage is TRBV10-3 and J usage is TRBJ1-2, with 11 bases matching TRBD1. Trimming cost V 6 bases and J 3 bases; bases outside gene matches: 3. CDR1 is ENHRY and CDR2 is SYGVKD in the germline V gene. CDR3 length equals 14 residues. CDR3 in DNA: TGTGCCATCAGGGGGACAGGGGGGGACTATGGCTACACCTTC. Its translation: CAIRGTGGDYGYTF.

The V gene is TRBV7-9, the J gene TRBJ1-2, with 8 bases that match TRBD1. Germline V lookup: CDR1 SEHNR, CDR2 FQNEAQ (reference sequence). CDR3 length equals 15 residues. The trim removed 4 bases at V and 0 bases at J, leaving 4 bases unmatched. The CDR3 nucleotides read TGTGCCAGCAGCTCCTGGACAGGGTCTAACTATGGCTACACCTTC. Translated: CASSSWTGSNYGYTF.

Note on this clonotype: One end of the junction is discordant with germline, which a read error may explain. The CDR3 DNA sequence: TGTGTCAGCAGCCAGGCCCACCCCAGCGGGAGAGCCAACGAGCAGTACTTC. Translation: CVSSQAHPSGRANEQYF. The V call is TRBV14, the J call TRBJ2-7, with TRBD2 matching 8 bases. From germline, CDR1 is SGHDN and CDR2 FVKESK. The CDR3 contains 17 residues.

The rearrangement links TRBV5-1 to TRBJ1-1; a weak D match, TRBD1 (5 bases). The CDR3 runs 13 residues. V lost 0 bases to trimming and J lost 4 bases, with 7 bases between them. Germline V gene data show CDR1 as SGHRS and CDR2 as YFSETQ. CDR3 in amino acids: CASSLDGTTEAFF. The CDR3 DNA follows: TGCGCCAGCAGCTTGGATGGGACCACTGAAGCTTTCTTT.

The chain links TRBV6-5 to TRBJ2-1; D is perhaps TRBD2 (5 bases). The germline V gene has CDR1 MNHEY and CDR2 SVGAGI. CDR3 length: 15 residues. V lost 2 bases to trimming and J lost 8 bases, with 16 bases between them. CDR3 residues: CASSYQLEVLDEQFF. CDR3 in DNA: TGTGCCAGCAGTTACCAATTGGAGGTGTTGGATGAGCAGTTCTTC.

Ten or more counts support this clonotype. V is TRBV5-1 and J is TRBJ2-4, with D possibly being TRBD1 (6 bases). CDR1 and CDR2 from the germline V gene are SGHRS and YFSETQ. The CDR3 covers 13 residues. Trimming left V 4 bases short and J 8 bases short, with 13 bases between. CDR3 amino acids: CASSTGAGDIQYF. Here the CDR3 DNA reads TGCGCCAGCAGCACCGGGGCAGGGGACATTCAGTACTTC.

V is TRBV9 and J is TRBJ2-2, with 11 bases aligning to TRBD1. CDR1 SGDLS and CDR2 YYNGEE come from the germline V gene. The CDR3 totals 16 residues. Germline trimming cut 4 bases from V and 5 bases from J; bases unmatched to any gene: 7. This CDR3 reads CASSTGTGGRTGELFF. The CDR3 nucleotides are TGTGCCAGCAGCACCGGGACAGGGGGGAGGACCGGGGAGCTGTTTTTT.

The gene calls are TRBV9 and TRBJ1-1, with a possible D match to TRBD1 (5 bases). Trimming pared 4 bases from V and 3 bases from J, leaving 22 bases between. In germline, CDR1 is SGDLS, CDR2 YYNGEE. CDR3 size: 17 residues. CDR3 residues: CASSPVGDYPGDTEAFF. The CDR3 region has the DNA TGTGCCAGCAGCCCAGTGGGGGACTATCCTGGGGACACTGAAGCTTTCTTT.

V and J are TRBV10-3 and TRBJ1-2; TRBD1 agrees at 9 bases. This CDR3 has 13 amino acids. Germline V gene sequence: CDR1 ENHRY, CDR2 SYGVKD. After removal of 6 bases from V and 9 bases from J, the junction contained 8 bases not matched to a gene. Here the CDR3 reads CAIRPGQGWSYTF. In nucleotides, the CDR3 is TGTGCCATCAGGCCGGGACAGGGATGGAGCTACACCTTC.

The V gene is TRBV7-9, the J gene TRBJ2-7, with 7 bases lining up with TRBD2. The ends lost 1 base at V and 5 bases at J; junction bases unmatched: 5. The CDR3 extends over 14 amino acids. The V gene's germline CDR1 is SEHNR and CDR2 FQNEAQ (reference sequence). The CDR3 is CASSLGGSLDEQYF. In DNA form, the CDR3 reads TGTGCCAGCAGCTTAGGCGGGAGTCTCGACGAGCAGTACTTC.

The chain carries TRBV20-1 and TRBJ2-4; the match to TRBD1 covers 9 bases. The J call is uncertain, as TRBJ2-7 better fits the DNA end. CDR3 length: 14 amino acids. Per germline, CDR1 DFQATT and CDR2 SNEGSKA (reference sequence). CDR3 in DNA: TGCAGTGCTAGGGTACGGACAGGGGAGGGCGAGCAGTACTTC. Translation: CSARVRTGEGEQYF.

The rearrangement uses TRBV18 and TRBJ2-7; D remains unclear. The CDR3 totals 12 residues. The V end lost 3 bases, the J end lost 3 bases, and 6 bases lay between the germline ends. The V gene's germline CDR1 is KGHSH and CDR2 LQKENI. The CDR3 DNA is TGTGCCAGCTCACCCAACATCTACGAGCAGTACTTC. Translated, it gives CASSPNIYEQYF.

The V call is TRBV24-1, the J call TRBJ2-7; tentative D call: TRBD2 (6 bases). CDR3 length: 15 amino acids. Germline CDR1 KGHDR, CDR2 SFDVKD. V was clipped by 4 bases and J by 7 bases, with 19 bases between them. CDR3 in amino acids: CATSDSSGLSYEQYF. The DNA for the CDR3 is TGTGCCACCAGTGACAGCTCGGGACTCAGCTATGAGCAGTACTTC.

This clonotype was observed a handful of times. This sequence joins TRBV12-3 or TRBV12-4 and TRBJ2-7; 9 bases fit TRBD1. The CDR3 runs 14 residues. V dropped 6 bases and J dropped 0; count of bases not matched to a gene: 3. The CDR3 sequence: CASRETGGSYEQYF. CDR3 bases: TGTGCCAGCAGAGAGACAGGGGGCTCCTACGAGCAGTACTTC.

This clonotype appeared a few times. The rearrangement uses TRBV29-1 and TRBJ2-1, with TRBD2 matching 8 bases. The CDR3 is 12 amino acids. The germline CDR1 and CDR2 sequences are SQVTM and ANQGSEA. Trimming at V came to 4 bases and at J to 10 bases, leaving 6 bases not matched to a gene. This CDR3 reads CSVARREAEQFF. In DNA form, the CDR3 reads TGCAGCGTTGCCCGGCGGGAGGCGGAGCAGTTCTTC.

This chain links TRBV29-1 with TRBJ1-1; D is perhaps TRBD1 (5 bases). The germline V and J ends were trimmed by 3 bases and 11 bases, with 16 bases remaining between them. CDR3 length equals 12 residues. Germline assignment: CDR1 SQVTM and CDR2 ANQGSEA. CDR3 in DNA: TGCAGCGTTGAGCTATATGGGGGTAGGGCTTTCTTT. This encodes CSVELYGGRAFF.

This clonotype was picked up a small number of times. The chain is built from TRBV27 and TRBJ2-7; 11 nucleotides line up with TRBD2. The CDR3 totals 16 residues. Trimming removed 5 bases from V and 6 bases from J; junction bases left unmatched: 12. Germline V gives CDR1 MNHEY, CDR2 SMNVEV (reference sequence). The CDR3 bases are TGTGCCAGCAGTCCCAGACGTAGCGGGAGGGCCTCCGAGCAGTACTTC. Amino acids: CASSPRRSGRASEQYF.

For this clonotype: The junction departs from the called germline gene at one end, perhaps through a read error. The chain links TRBV11-2 to TRBJ1-6; 11 bases match TRBD1. Germline V gene data show CDR1 as SGHAT and CDR2 as FQNNGV. The CDR3 sequence is 14 residues long. The CDR3 DNA follows: TGTGCCAGCAGCCGGACAGGGGGCAATTCACCCCCCCACTTT. This encodes CASSRTGGNSPPHF. Drawing the rest from reference TRBV11-2 and TRBJ1-6, the complete variable domain is EAGVAQSPRYKIIEKRQSVAFWCNPISGHATLYWYQQILGQGPKLLIQFQNNGVVDDSQLPKDRFSAERLKGVDSTLKIQPAKLEDSAVYLCASSRTGGNSPPHFGNGTRLTVT.